What follows are 8 T cell receptor beta chains derived from one specimen sequenced in a study of tumour-infiltrating T cells in Burkitt lymphoma. Only in-frame clones appear in the TCRdb table, and some are missing; sequencing was by immunoSEQ multiplex PCR. The sample records approximately 46,000 clones, around a third being singletons. Material for sequencing was tumor tissue. The receptors originated from a human donor with Burkitt lymphoma.

This clone was counted between two and nine times. This sample includes further DNA sequences coding for the same CDR3. The chain links TRBV6-5 to TRBJ2-3; weak D call: TRBD2 (5 bases). Trimming removed 0 bases from V and 6 bases from J, with 7 bases in between. The V gene's germline CDR1 is MNHEY and CDR2 SVGAGI. The CDR3 contains 13 residues. CDR3 region: CASSYSSGDTQYF. In DNA, the CDR3 is TGTGCCAGCAGTTACTCGAGCGGTGATACGCAGTATTTT.

This clone occurred a few times. The chain recombines TRBV10-3 with TRBJ2-3; 8 bases are a match to TRBD1. The V segment lost 3 bases and the J segment 9 bases; nucleotides outside the gene matches: 5. CDR1 is ENHRY, CDR2 SYGVKD, per germline. The CDR3 loop spans 13 amino acids. CDR3 nucleotides: TGTGCCATCAGTGACCCGGACAGGGAAACGCAGTATTTT. Amino acids: CAISDPDRETQYF.

The sample holds one count of this clone. This chain's CDR3 is CASSLYGGDYNEQFF. Here the CDR3 DNA reads TGTGCCAGCAGTTTATACGGGGGCGATTACAATGAGCAGTTCTTC. This chain connects TRBV28 to TRBJ2-1; D is tentatively TRBD1 or TRBD2 (6 bases each). The germline V gene has CDR1 MDHEN and CDR2 SYDVKM. CDR3 length equals 15 residues. V was clipped by 1 base and J by 4 bases, with 11 bases between them.

This chain connects TRBV2 to TRBJ2-3; tentatively, D is TRBD1 (6 bases). In germline, CDR1 is SNHLY, CDR2 FYNNEI. Trimming left V 7 bases short and J 0 bases short, with 17 bases between. This CDR3 is 16 amino acids long. This chain's CDR3 is CASKRGMMGSTDTQYF. CDR3 DNA: TGTGCCAGCAAGAGGGGGATGATGGGGAGCACAGATACGCAGTATTTT.

The chain carries TRBV27 and TRBJ2-7, with D tentatively TRBD2 (7 bases). Trimming shortened V by 3 bases and J by 5 bases, and 14 bases separated the two germline ends. The CDR3 spans 14 residues. CDR1 is MNHEY and CDR2 is SMNVEV in the germline V gene (reference sequence). The chain's CDR3 is CASSLRSGGHEQYF. In DNA, the CDR3 is TGTGCCAGCAGTTTGAGGTCGGGGGGCCACGAGCAGTACTTC.

The gene calls are TRBV5-1 and TRBJ2-1; D is unclear. The germline CDR1 and CDR2 sequences are SGHRS and YFSETQ. Trimming stripped 4 bases from V and 0 bases from J, with 8 bases between. The CDR3 is made up of 14 amino acids. DNA for the CDR3: TGCGCCAGCAGCGGTGGAAGCTCCTACAATGAGCAGTTCTTC. It specifies CASSGGSSYNEQFF.

This chain joins TRBV5-1 and TRBJ2-5; 10 nucleotides match TRBD2. This CDR3 has 15 amino acids. V was pared by 4 bases and J by 4 bases, with 7 bases of the junction left unmatched. Germline CDR1 is SGHRS and CDR2 is YFSETQ. The CDR3 loop reads CASSLAGALGETQYF. The CDR3 DNA follows: TGCGCCAGCAGCCTAGCGGGGGCCCTAGGAGAGACCCAGTACTTC.

The chain combines TRBV7-2 with TRBJ2-5, with 7 bases that match TRBD1. V lost 3 bases, J lost 2 bases, and 3 bases stayed unmatched. This CDR3 region has 14 residues. Per the germline V gene, CDR1 is SGHTA and CDR2 is FQGNSA. The chain's CDR3 is CASSFRGSQETQYF. CDR3 DNA sequence: TGTGCCAGCAGCTTCAGGGGGTCACAAGAGACCCAGTACTTC.